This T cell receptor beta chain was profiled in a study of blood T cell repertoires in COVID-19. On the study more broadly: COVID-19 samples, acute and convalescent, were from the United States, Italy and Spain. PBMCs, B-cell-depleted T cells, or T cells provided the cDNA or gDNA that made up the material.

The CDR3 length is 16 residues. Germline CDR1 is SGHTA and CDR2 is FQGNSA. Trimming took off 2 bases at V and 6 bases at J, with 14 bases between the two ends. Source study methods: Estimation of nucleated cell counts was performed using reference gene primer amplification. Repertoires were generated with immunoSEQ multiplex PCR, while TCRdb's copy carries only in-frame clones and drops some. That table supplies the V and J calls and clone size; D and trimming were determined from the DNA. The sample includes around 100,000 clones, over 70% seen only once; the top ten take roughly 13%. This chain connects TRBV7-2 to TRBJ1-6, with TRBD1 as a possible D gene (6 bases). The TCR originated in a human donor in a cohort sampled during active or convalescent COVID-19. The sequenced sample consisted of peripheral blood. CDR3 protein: CASSLSGTNINSPLHF. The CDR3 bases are TGTGCCAGCAGCTTAAGTGGGACAAATATTAATTCACCCCTCCACTTT. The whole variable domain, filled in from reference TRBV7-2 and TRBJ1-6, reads GAGVSQSPSNKVTEKGKDVELRCDPISGHTALYWYRQSLGQGLEFLIYFQGNSAPDKSGLPSDRFSAERTGGSVSTLTIQRTQQEDSAVYLCASSLSGTNINSPLHFGNGTRLTVT.